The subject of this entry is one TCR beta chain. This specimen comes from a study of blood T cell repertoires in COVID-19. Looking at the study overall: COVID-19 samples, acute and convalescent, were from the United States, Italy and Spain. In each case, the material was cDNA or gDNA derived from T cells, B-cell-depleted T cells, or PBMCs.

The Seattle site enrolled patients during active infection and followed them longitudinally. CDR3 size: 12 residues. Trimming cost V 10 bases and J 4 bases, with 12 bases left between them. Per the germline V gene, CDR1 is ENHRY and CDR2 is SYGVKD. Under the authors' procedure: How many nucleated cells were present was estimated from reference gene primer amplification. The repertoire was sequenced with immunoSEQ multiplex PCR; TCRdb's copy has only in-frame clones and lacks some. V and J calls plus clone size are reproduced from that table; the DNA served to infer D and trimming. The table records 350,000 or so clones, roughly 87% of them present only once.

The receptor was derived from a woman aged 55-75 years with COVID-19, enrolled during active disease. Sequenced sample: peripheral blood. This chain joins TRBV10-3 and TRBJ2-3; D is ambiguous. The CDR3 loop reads CATLAESDTQYF. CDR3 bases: TGTGCCACCCTTGCGGAGTCAGATACGCAGTATTTT.